The present entry profiles one T cell receptor beta chain with its context. This entry belongs to a study of blood T cell repertoires in COVID-19. Study background: Donors in the United States, Italy and Spain gave samples during acute or convalescent COVID-19. T cells, B-cell-depleted T cells, or PBMCs provided the cDNA or gDNA that served as material.

The CDR3 is 17 amino acids. Losses at the gene ends were 1 base for V and 1 base for J; bases not matched to a gene: 4. CDR1 LGHNA and CDR2 YNFKEQ come from the germline V gene. In the original analysis: Reference gene primer amplification in the assay estimated nucleated cell counts. Here immunoSEQ multiplex PCR was the method, and the copy in TCRdb shows in-frame clones only, minus some. V and J calls plus clone size are reproduced from that table; the DNA served to infer D and trimming. The repertoire has over 250,000 clones, about 88% of them found once; the top ten carry roughly 3.9%. The sample consisted of peripheral blood. This sequence joins TRBV4-2 and TRBJ2-3; TRBD2 agrees at 11 bases. This clonotype was obtained from a man aged 60 to 69 who had recovered from COVID-19. For the CDR3, the DNA is TGTGCCAGCAGCCAAGCGGGGACTAGCGGTGGCACAGATACGCAGTATTTT. It yields the protein CASSQAGTSGGTDTQYF.